A selection of T cell receptor beta chains follows, all from one sample in a study of cytomegalovirus exposure and HLA in healthy donors. TCRdb's copy holds only in-frame clones and misses some; the assay was immunoSEQ multiplex PCR. The repertoire holds 90,000 to 120,000 clones, with 65% to 80% as singletons. The sequenced sample was PBMCs. Receptor source: a male donor in good health and CMV-seronegative. CDR3s include the opening cysteine and the closing phenylalanine or tryptophan. A D gene is named only where the DNA matches it firmly. Clone size appears in some rows only: once, few, many, or a class for an expanded clone.

v_call	j_call	clone_size	d_call	cdr3_aa	cdr3_nt
TRBV10-1	TRBJ2-3	NA	TRBD2	CASSEWREGTDTQYF	TGCGCCAGCAGTGAGTGGCGGGAGGGCACAGATACGCAGTATTTT
TRBV25-1	TRBJ2-2	NA	NA	CASSARGRLTGELFF	TGTGCCAGCAGTGCAAGAGGGAGACTCACCGGGGAGCTGTTTTTT
TRBV28	TRBJ2-7	NA	TRBD1	CASSSTGTGLSYEQYF	TGTGCCAGCAGTTCAACCGGGACAGGACTATCCTACGAGCAGTACTTC
TRBV6-1	TRBJ1-5	NA	TRBD1	CASSEWGQGQPQHF	TGTGCCAGCAGTGAATGGGGACAGGGGCAGCCCCAGCATTTT
TRBV29-1	TRBJ2-3	NA	TRBD1	CSVEGGDRGTDTQYF	TGCAGCGTTGAGGGGGGAGACAGGGGAACAGATACGCAGTATTTT
TRBV5-1	TRBJ2-2	NA	NA	CASSLLGSGVPGELFF	TGCGCCAGCAGCTTGCTGGGATCAGGGGTTCCCGGGGAGCTGTTTTTT
TRBV9	TRBJ2-7	NA	NA	CASSVGPGRGGLGEQYF	TGTGCCAGCAGCGTCGGCCCAGGGCGGGGCGGCCTAGGCGAGCAGTACTTC
TRBV30	TRBJ1-4	NA	NA	CAWSSGRGTEKLFF	TGTGCCTGGAGTTCTGGCAGAGGAACCGAAAAACTGTTTTTT
TRBV11-3	TRBJ2-1	few	TRBD2	CASSISGRADEQFF	TGTGCCAGCAGCATTAGCGGGAGGGCCGATGAGCAGTTCTTC
TRBV19	TRBJ1-3	few	NA	CASSDRSSGNTIYF	TGTGCCAGTAGTGACAGGAGCTCTGGAAACACCATATATTTT
TRBV2	TRBJ1-2	NA	TRBD1	CASKGQTYGYTF	TGTGCCAGCAAGGGACAGACATATGGCTACACCTTC
TRBV9	TRBJ2-7	few	TRBD2	CASSVGRASGDYEQYF	TGTGCCAGCAGCGTAGGTAGGGCTAGCGGCGATTACGAGCAGTACTTC
TRBV25-1	TRBJ2-3	once	TRBD2	CASSDWIAGVPDTQYF	TGTGCCAGCAGTGACTGGATAGCGGGAGTCCCAGATACGCAGTATTTT
TRBV7-9	TRBJ2-7	NA	TRBD1	CASTAYNRGTAQYEQYF	TGTGCCAGCACCGCTTATAATAGAGGGACAGCACAATACGAGCAGTACTTC
TRBV7-6	TRBJ1-1	few	NA	CASSLKGTEAFF	TGTGCCAGCAGCTTAAAGGGGACTGAAGCTTTCTTT
TRBV28	TRBJ2-1	NA	TRBD2	CASSFLGTSGRDEQFF	TGTGCCAGCAGTTTTCTGGGGACTAGCGGGAGGGATGAGCAGTTCTTC
TRBV19	TRBJ2-1	NA	NA	CASSADSPPYNEQFF	TGTGCCAGTAGTGCTGACTCCCCTCCCTACAATGAGCAGTTCTTC
TRBV2	TRBJ2-7	NA	TRBD1	CASSRAPTGGSPNLYEQYF	TGTGCCAGCAGTAGGGCCCCGACAGGGGGAAGCCCGAACCTCTACGAGCAGTACTTC
TRBV10-2	TRBJ2-1	NA	TRBD2	CASSESSGRAYNEQFF	TGCGCCAGCAGTGAGTCCAGCGGGAGGGCCTACAATGAGCAGTTCTTC
TRBV19	TRBJ1-1	NA	NA	CASRPPPRRFRTGTEAFF	TGTGCCAGTAGACCCCCTCCCCGTCGGTTCCGAACAGGGACTGAAGCTTTCTTT
TRBV19	TRBJ1-2	NA	NA	CASSIGGQANYGYTF	TGTGCCAGTAGTATTGGCGGACAAGCTAACTATGGCTACACCTTC
TRBV27	TRBJ2-1	NA	NA	CASSLRPYNEQFF	TGTGCCAGCAGTTTACGTCCGTACAATGAGCAGTTCTTC
TRBV12-2	TRBJ2-7	NA	NA	CATFEDREDKHEQYF	TGTGCAACCTTCGAGGACAGGGAGGATAAGCACGAGCAGTACTTC
TRBV6-1	TRBJ1-5	few	TRBD1	CATPGTEHSNQPQHF	TGTGCCACCCCCGGGACAGAACATAGCAATCAGCCCCAGCATTTT
TRBV19	TRBJ2-7	few	NA	CASSPAASYEQYF	TGTGCCAGTAGCCCCGCGGCGAGCTACGAGCAGTACTTC
TRBV15	TRBJ2-7	NA	TRBD1	CATSRERDRNYEQYF	TGTGCCACCAGCAGAGAACGGGACAGAAATTACGAGCAGTACTTC